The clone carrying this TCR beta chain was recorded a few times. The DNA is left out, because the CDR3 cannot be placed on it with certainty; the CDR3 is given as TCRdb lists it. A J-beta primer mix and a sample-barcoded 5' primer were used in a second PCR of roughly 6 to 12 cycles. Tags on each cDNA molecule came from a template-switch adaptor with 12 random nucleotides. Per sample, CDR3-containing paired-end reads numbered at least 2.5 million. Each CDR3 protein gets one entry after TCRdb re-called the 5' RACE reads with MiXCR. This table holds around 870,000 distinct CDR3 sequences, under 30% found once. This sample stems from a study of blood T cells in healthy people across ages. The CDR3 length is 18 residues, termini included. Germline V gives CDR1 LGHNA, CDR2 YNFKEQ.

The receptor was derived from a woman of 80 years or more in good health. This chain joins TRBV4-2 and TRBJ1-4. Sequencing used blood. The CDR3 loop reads CASSQWAQGSTTNEKRFF.